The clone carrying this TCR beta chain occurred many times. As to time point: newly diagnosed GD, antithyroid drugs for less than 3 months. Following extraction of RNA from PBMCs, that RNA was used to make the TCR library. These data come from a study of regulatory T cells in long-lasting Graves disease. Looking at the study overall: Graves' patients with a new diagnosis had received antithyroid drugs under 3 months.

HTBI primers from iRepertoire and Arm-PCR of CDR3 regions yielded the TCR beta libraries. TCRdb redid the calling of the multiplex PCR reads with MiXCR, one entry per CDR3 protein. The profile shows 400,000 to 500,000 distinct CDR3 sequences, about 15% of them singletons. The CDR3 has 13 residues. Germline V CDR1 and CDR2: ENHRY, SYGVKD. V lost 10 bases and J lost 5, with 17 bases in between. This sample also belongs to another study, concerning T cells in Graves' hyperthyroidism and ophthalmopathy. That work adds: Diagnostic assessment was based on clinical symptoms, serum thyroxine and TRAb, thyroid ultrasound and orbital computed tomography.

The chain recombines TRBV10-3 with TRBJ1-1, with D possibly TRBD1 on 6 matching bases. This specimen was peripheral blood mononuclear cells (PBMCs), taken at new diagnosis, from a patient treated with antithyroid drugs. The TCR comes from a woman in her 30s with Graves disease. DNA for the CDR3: TGTGCCAGACGACAGGACCCGGGGACTGAAGCTTTCTTT. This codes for CARRQDPGTEAFF.